A selection of T cell receptor beta chains follows, all from one sample in a study of long-term antiretroviral therapy in people with HIV. Sequenced by immunoSEQ multiplex PCR; TCRdb stores in-frame clones only, minus some. Of about 24,000 clones listed, roughly 96% were seen once; the top ten hold approximately 2.2%. The starting material was unsorted PBMCs, obtained around 4.7 years after starting antiretroviral therapy. These receptors were collected from a woman aged 45-65 years with HIV. CDR3s include the opening cysteine and the closing phenylalanine or tryptophan. The D gene is left open where the match is weak.

J	D	V	CDR3
TRBJ1-1	NA	TRBV7-9	CASSVGGTEAFF
TRBJ2-1	NA	TRBV27	CASQLDGSYYNEQFF
TRBJ2-7	TRBD2	TRBV2	CASSRLAGVSYEQYF
TRBJ2-3	NA	TRBV30	CAWSVTRSTDTQYF
TRBJ2-2	NA	TRBV7-9	CASRYLAGELFF
TRBJ2-5	TRBD2	TRBV7-2	CASSLGLAGLETQYF
TRBJ1-2	TRBD1	TRBV7-6	CASSLGQGYGYTF
TRBJ2-1	TRBD2	TRBV10-3	CAISAYSGTSSYNEQFF
TRBJ2-3	NA	TRBV9	CASSVSPGSTDTQYF
TRBJ2-7	TRBD1	TRBV29-1	CSVRTGSYEQYF
TRBJ2-7	TRBD1	TRBV2	CASSRGQGLAYEQYF
TRBJ2-7	TRBD1	TRBV9	CASSATTGTHREQYF
TRBJ2-7	NA	TRBV5-6	CASRVWGYEQYF
TRBJ1-4	TRBD1	TRBV5-5	CASSLGDRAIPTNEKLFF
TRBJ2-5	NA	TRBV5-1	CASRMGETQYF
TRBJ2-5	NA	TRBV6-5	CASSYSVSPKGTQYF
TRBJ2-3	NA	TRBV13	CASSLRDTQYF
TRBJ2-2	NA	TRBV18	CASSVAVGGELFF
TRBJ2-7	TRBD1	TRBV6-5	CASSYSRGFGYEQYF
TRBJ2-1	TRBD1	TRBV30	CAWSRTGGKVEQFF
TRBJ2-3	NA	TRBV10-3	CAISDARVSPDTQYF
TRBJ1-2	NA	TRBV28	CASSPPGQSANYGYTF
TRBJ2-6	NA	TRBV19	CASSLQGGDGANVLTF
TRBJ1-2	TRBD1	TRBV27	CASSSGQNYGYTF
TRBJ2-5	NA	TRBV19	CASSMDRGQETQYF
TRBJ2-2	TRBD1	TRBV4-1	CASSQSPGQGSGELFF
TRBJ2-7	NA	TRBV11-3	CASSLPPPGVAYEQYF
TRBJ2-7	NA	TRBV4-3	CASSQGSGFSYEQYF
TRBJ2-7	NA	TRBV10-2	CASSEKGRDEQYF
TRBJ2-7	NA	TRBV7-9	CASSSRGSHEQYF
TRBJ1-5	NA	TRBV10-3	CAISPREVAEPQHF
TRBJ2-7	TRBD2	TRBV27	CASSRPGTSGRVSYEQYF
TRBJ2-3	TRBD2	TRBV27	CASSPIAGFADTQYF
TRBJ2-3	NA	TRBV6-5	CASSSGQRTDTQYF
TRBJ1-1	NA	TRBV7-9	CASSLLGRNTEAFF
TRBJ2-3	NA	TRBV6-1	CASRAQGISTDTQYF
TRBJ1-3	NA	TRBV19	CASSMMTGNTIYF
TRBJ2-5	TRBD1	TRBV7-8	CASSTWDRAGETQYF
TRBJ2-3	TRBD2	TRBV5-1	CASSLRAGGGADTQYF
TRBJ2-7	NA	TRBV28	CASSSRINEQYF
TRBJ2-7	NA	TRBV4-2	CASSQDGTGAYEQYF
TRBJ2-1	NA	TRBV6-6	CASRENNEQFF
TRBJ1-2	NA	TRBV7-9	CASSLSSGTRLGYTF
TRBJ2-7	NA	TRBV11-2	CASSLMGQFDVQYF
TRBJ1-5	TRBD1	TRBV18	CASSLEGATRQPQHF
TRBJ2-2	NA	TRBV6-1	CASSVAPPYDTGELFF
TRBJ2-7	NA	TRBV7-9	CASSAPIDEQYF
TRBJ2-5	NA	TRBV5-1	CASSSNEETQYF
TRBJ2-7	TRBD1	TRBV18	CASSLAGTASYEQYF
TRBJ1-4	NA	TRBV6-5	CASRGVATTNEKLFF